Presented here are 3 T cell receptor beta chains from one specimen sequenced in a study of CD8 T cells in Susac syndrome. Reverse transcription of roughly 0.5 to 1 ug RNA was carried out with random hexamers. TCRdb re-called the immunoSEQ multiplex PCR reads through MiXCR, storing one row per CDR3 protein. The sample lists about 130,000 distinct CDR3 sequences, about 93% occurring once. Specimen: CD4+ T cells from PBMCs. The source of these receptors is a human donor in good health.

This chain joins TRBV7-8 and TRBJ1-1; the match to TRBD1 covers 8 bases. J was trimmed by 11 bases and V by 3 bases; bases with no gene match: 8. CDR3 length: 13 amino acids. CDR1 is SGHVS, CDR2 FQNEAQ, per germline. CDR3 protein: CASSFSGTGYAFF. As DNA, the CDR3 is TGTGCCAGCAGCTTTTCTGGGACAGGTTACGCTTTCTTT.

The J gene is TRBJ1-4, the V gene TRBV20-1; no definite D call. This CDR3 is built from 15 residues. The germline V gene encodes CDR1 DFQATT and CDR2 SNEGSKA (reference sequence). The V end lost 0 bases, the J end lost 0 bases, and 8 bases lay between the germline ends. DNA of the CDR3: TGCAGTGCTAGAGACCGGGCAGCAACTAATGAAAAACTGTTTTTT. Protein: CSARDRAATNEKLFF.

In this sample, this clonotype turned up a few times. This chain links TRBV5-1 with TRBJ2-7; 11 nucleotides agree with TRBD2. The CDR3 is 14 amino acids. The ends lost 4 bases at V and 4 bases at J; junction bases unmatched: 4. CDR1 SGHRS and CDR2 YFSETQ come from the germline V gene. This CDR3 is CASSPGLAGYEQYF. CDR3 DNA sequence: TGCGCCAGCAGCCCAGGACTAGCGGGTTACGAGCAGTACTTC.